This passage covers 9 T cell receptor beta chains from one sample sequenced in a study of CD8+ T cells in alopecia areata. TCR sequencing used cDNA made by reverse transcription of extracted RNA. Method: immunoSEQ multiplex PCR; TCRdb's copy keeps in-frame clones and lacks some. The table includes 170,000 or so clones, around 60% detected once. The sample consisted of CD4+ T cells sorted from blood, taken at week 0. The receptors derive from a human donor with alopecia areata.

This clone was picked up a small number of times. In DNA form, the CDR3 reads TGTGCCAGCAGTATCCGGGAAGTGCAGTTCTTC. This encodes CASSIREVQFF. V gene TRBV6-1 combines with J gene TRBJ2-1, with D tentatively TRBD2 (5 bases). CDR1 MNHNS and CDR2 SASEGT come from the germline V gene. With 5 bases removed from V and 12 bases from J, the gap between germline ends came to 11 bases. The CDR3 runs 11 residues.

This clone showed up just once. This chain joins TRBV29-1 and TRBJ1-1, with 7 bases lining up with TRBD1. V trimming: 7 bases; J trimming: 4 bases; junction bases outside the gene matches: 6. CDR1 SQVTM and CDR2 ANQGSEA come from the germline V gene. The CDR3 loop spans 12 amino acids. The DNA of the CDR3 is TGCAGCGCCTACAGGGGAGTCACTGAAGCTTTCTTT. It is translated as CSAYRGVTEAFF.

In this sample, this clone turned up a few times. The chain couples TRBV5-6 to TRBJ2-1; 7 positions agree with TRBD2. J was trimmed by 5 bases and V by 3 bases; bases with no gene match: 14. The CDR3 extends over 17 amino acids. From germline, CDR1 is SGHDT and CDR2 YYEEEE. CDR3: CASSSAPYGGFDNEQFF. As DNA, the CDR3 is TGTGCCAGCAGCTCTGCACCCTACGGGGGGTTTGACAATGAGCAGTTCTTC. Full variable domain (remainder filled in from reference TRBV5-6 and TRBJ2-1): DAGVTQSPTHLIKTRGQQVTLRCSPKSGHDTVSWYQQALGQGPQFIFQYYEEEERQRGNFPDRFSGHQFPNYSSELNVNALLLGDSALYLCASSSAPYGGFDNEQFFGPGTRLTVL.

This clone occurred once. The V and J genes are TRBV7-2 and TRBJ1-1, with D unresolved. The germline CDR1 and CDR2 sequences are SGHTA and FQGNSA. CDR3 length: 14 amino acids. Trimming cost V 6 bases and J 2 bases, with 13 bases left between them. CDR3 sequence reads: CASSPATVNTEAFF. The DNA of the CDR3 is TGTGCCAGCAGTCCAGCGACTGTAAACACTGAAGCTTTCTTT.

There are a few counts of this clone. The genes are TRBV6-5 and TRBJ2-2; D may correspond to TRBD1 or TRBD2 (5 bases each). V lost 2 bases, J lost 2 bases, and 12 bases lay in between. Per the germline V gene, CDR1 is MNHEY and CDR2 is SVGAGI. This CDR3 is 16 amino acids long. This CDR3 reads CASSYGGFANTGELFF. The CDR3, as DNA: TGTGCCAGCAGTTACGGGGGATTCGCAAACACCGGGGAGCTGTTTTTT.

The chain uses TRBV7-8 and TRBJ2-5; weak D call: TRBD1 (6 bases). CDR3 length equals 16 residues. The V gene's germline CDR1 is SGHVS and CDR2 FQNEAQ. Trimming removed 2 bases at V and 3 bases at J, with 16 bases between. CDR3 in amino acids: CASSLLFPGQKETQYF. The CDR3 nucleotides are TGTGCCAGCAGCTTACTTTTCCCCGGACAGAAAGAGACCCAGTACTTC. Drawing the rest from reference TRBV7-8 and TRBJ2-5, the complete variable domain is GAGVSQSPRYKVAKRGQDVALRCDPISGHVSLFWYQQALGQGPEFLTYFQNEAQLDKSGLPSDRFFAERPEGSVSTLKIQRTQQEDSAVYLCASSLLFPGQKETQYFGPGTRLLVL.

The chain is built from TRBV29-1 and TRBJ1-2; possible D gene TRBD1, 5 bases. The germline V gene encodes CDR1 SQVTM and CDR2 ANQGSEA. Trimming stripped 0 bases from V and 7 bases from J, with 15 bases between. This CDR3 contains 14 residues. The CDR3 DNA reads TGCAGCGTTGAAGAGCCGGGCCGGGGGTTTGGCTACACCTTC. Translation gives CSVEEPGRGFGYTF. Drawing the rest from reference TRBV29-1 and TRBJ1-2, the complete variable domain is SAVISQKPSRDICQRGTSLTIQCQVDSQVTMMFWYRQQPGQSLTLIATANQGSEATYESGFVIDKFPISRPNLTFSTLTVSNMSPEDSSIYLCSVEEPGRGFGYTFGSGTRLTVV.

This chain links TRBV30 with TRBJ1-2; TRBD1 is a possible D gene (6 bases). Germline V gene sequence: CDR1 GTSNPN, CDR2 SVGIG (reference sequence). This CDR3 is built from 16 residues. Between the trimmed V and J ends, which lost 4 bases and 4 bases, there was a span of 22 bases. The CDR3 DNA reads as TGTGCCTGGATAGAGGGACCCTTAGGGGGGGCCTATGGCTACACCTTC. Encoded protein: CAWIEGPLGGAYGYTF. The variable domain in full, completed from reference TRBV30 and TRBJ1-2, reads SQTIHQWPATLVQPVGSPLSLECTVEGTSNPNLYWYRQAAGRGLQLLFYSVGIGQISSEVPQNLSASRPQDRQFILSSKKLLLSDSGFYLCAWIEGPLGGAYGYTFGSGTRLTVV.

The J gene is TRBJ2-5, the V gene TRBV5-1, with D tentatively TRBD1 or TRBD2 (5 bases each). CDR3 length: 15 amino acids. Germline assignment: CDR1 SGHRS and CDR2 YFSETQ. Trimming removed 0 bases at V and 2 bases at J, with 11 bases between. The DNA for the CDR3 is TGCGCCAGCAGCTTGGGGTGGGGGTCACAAGAGACCCAGTACTTC. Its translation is CASSLGWGSQETQYF.